The 9 T cell receptor beta chains reported below all come from one sample, sequenced in a study of cytomegalovirus exposure and HLA in healthy donors. The PCR employed 60 Vbeta primers together with 13 Jbeta primers. Sequencing used immunoSEQ multiplex PCR; TCRdb keeps in-frame clones, though not all of them. Of some 130,000 clones listed, more than 75% are singletons. Specimen: PBMCs. Source of these receptors: a woman aged 50 to 60 in good health and CMV-seropositive.

The genes are TRBV5-8 and TRBJ2-3; D gene unclear. CDR1 SGHTS and CDR2 YDEGEE come from the germline V gene. Deletions cut 4 bases from V and 2 bases from J, with 5 bases between. The CDR3 covers 12 residues. CDR3 bases: TGTGCCAGCAGCCCCTACACAGATACGCAGTATTTT. Its translation is CASSPYTDTQYF.

The V gene is TRBV29-1, the J gene TRBJ2-1, with 8 positions matching TRBD1. Looked up from germline, CDR1 is SQVTM and CDR2 is ANQGSEA. Trimming took 4 bases from V and 7 from J; bases not matched to a gene: 6. This CDR3 contains 13 residues. The CDR3 reads CSVGGTGHNEQFF. In nucleotides, the CDR3 is TGCAGCGTTGGTGGGACAGGCCATAATGAGCAGTTCTTC.

This clone was counted a single time. V gene TRBV11-2 combines with J gene TRBJ2-2; the D gene is possibly TRBD2 (5 bases). Per the germline V gene, CDR1 is SGHAT and CDR2 is FQNNGV. This CDR3 comprises 14 residues. Between the trimmed V and J ends, which lost 1 base and 6 bases, there was a span of 9 bases. DNA for the CDR3: TGTGCCAGCAGCTTAGGAGGGTACCCCGGGGAGCTGTTTTTT. The encoded protein is CASSLGGYPGELFF.

The chain carries TRBV2 and TRBJ1-5, with D tentatively TRBD1 (5 bases). Trimming took 4 bases from V and 11 from J, leaving 15 bases between them. The CDR3 is made up of 13 amino acids. CDR1 is SNHLY, CDR2 FYNNEI, per germline. The CDR3 reads CASSVSREVAQHF. CDR3 nucleotide sequence: TGTGCCAGCAGTGTTAGCAGGGAGGTGGCCCAGCATTTT.

In its sample, this clone was seen a few times. This chain joins TRBV5-1 and TRBJ2-7, with 7 bases matching TRBD1. The germline V gene encodes CDR1 SGHRS and CDR2 YFSETQ. This CDR3 region has 14 residues. V trimming: 3 bases; J trimming: 3 bases; junction bases outside the gene matches: 6. The CDR3 DNA reads as TGCGCCAGCAGCTCTCCCGGGACAGTCTACGAGCAGTACTTC. Amino acid sequence: CASSSPGTVYEQYF.

The gene calls are TRBV27 and TRBJ2-1; tentatively, D is TRBD2 (5 bases). In germline, CDR1 is MNHEY, CDR2 SMNVEV (reference sequence). V lost 5 bases and J lost 8, with 13 bases in between. The CDR3 sequence is 13 residues long. The CDR3 DNA reads as TGTGCCAGCAGTCCCCCTGGAGGCTATGAGCAGTTCTTC. It is translated as CASSPPGGYEQFF.

The chain links TRBV6-1 to TRBJ2-3, with D possibly matching TRBD2 (6 bases). Germline CDR1 reads MNHNS; CDR2 reads SASEGT. V was shortened by 0 bases and J by 7 bases, with 11 bases between the two germline ends. The CDR3 is 14 amino acids. CDR3 DNA sequence: TGTGCCAGCAGTGAAGCGGTGGGGGGATATACGCAGTATTTT. This translates into CASSEAVGGYTQYF.

This chain uses TRBV30 with TRBJ2-1, with D perhaps matching TRBD2 (7 bases). The CDR3 totals 12 residues. V lost 5 bases, J lost 9 bases, and 14 bases lay in between. The germline gives CDR1 GTSNPN, CDR2 SVGIG (reference sequence). CDR3 nucleotides: TGTGCCTGGGGAGGGGGGGCAAGTGAGCAGTTCTTC. Translated, it gives CAWGGGASEQFF.

The chain couples TRBV19 to TRBJ1-1; D possibly corresponds to TRBD1 (5 bases). CDR1 is LNHDA, CDR2 SQIVND, per germline (reference sequence). Trimming shortened V by 4 bases and J by 0 bases, and 18 bases separated the two germline ends. This CDR3 region has 17 residues. Here the CDR3 DNA reads TGTGCCAGTAGTAGGAGGGGAACCAACTTTTTGAACACTGAAGCTTTCTTT. This gives the protein CASSRRGTNFLNTEAFF.